The next 6 T cell receptor beta chains were all read from a single sample in a study of blood T cell repertoires in COVID-19. Profiled with immunoSEQ multiplex PCR; TCRdb holds only in-frame clones, not every one. The sample shows around 150,000 clones, 93% of them seen only once. The sequenced material came from peripheral blood. All receptors derive from an older woman with COVID-19, enrolled during active disease.

The chain recombines TRBV2 with TRBJ1-4; D might be TRBD1 (6 bases). Trimming removed 8 bases from V and 3 bases from J, with 16 bases in between. Germline V CDR1 and CDR2: SNHLY, FYNNEI. This CDR3 is 15 amino acids long. This CDR3 is CASLGGPRANEKLFF. CDR3 coding DNA: TGTGCCAGCTTGGGGGGGCCGAGGGCTAATGAAAAACTGTTTTTT.

The chain recombines TRBV6-5 with TRBJ1-1; D remains ambiguous. This CDR3 is built from 14 residues. Germline V gives CDR1 MNHEY, CDR2 SVGAGI. The ends were cut back, 4 bases at V and 0 bases at J, with 9 bases in the middle. In nucleotides, the CDR3 is TGTGCCAGCAGTTCCGGGGTCTTGAACACTGAAGCTTTCTTT. Residues: CASSSGVLNTEAFF.

The gene calls are TRBV19 and TRBJ2-1, with a possible D match to TRBD1 (5 bases). From germline, CDR1 is LNHDA and CDR2 SQIVND (reference sequence). Trimming took 6 bases from V and 9 from J, leaving 15 bases between them. The CDR3 contains 13 residues. Written as DNA, the CDR3 is TGTGCCAGTAGCGGGCAGGGTAGAGTTGAGCAGTTCTTC. Its translation: CASSGQGRVEQFF.

This chain joins TRBV19 and TRBJ1-1, with TRBD1 matching 8 bases. The germline V gene has CDR1 LNHDA and CDR2 SQIVND (reference sequence). CDR3 size: 13 residues. V shed 6 bases, J shed 3 bases, and the junction held 3 bases outside the gene matches. The CDR3 DNA is TGTGCCAGTAGGACGACAGGGGACACTGAAGCTTTCTTT. The encoded protein is CASRTTGDTEAFF.

The gene calls are TRBV2 and TRBJ2-5; D might be TRBD1 (5 bases). Germline loops: CDR1 SNHLY, CDR2 FYNNEI. The CDR3 loop spans 13 amino acids. Trimming stripped 4 bases from V and 4 bases from J, with 10 bases between. The CDR3: CASSVGAVETQYF. CDR3 DNA: TGTGCCAGCAGTGTTGGGGCGGTAGAGACCCAGTACTTC.

As regards this clone: This sample also contains other DNA sequences that code for the same CDR3. V is TRBV18 and J is TRBJ2-7, with a possible D match to TRBD1 (6 bases). The CDR3 loop spans 16 amino acids. The V end lost 3 bases, the J end lost 1 base, and 16 bases lay between the germline ends. Germline loops: CDR1 KGHSH, CDR2 LQKENI. For the CDR3, the DNA is TGTGCCAGCTCACCCCGAGGGACAAAGGCGTCCTACGAGCAGTACTTC. Its protein product is CASSPRGTKASYEQYF. Drawing the rest from reference TRBV18 and TRBJ2-7, the complete variable domain is NAGVMQNPRHLVRRRGQEARLRCSPMKGHSHVYWYRQLPEEGLKFMVYLQKENIIDESGMPKERFSAEFPKEGPSILRIQQVVRGDSAAYFCASSPRGTKASYEQYFGPGTRLTVT.